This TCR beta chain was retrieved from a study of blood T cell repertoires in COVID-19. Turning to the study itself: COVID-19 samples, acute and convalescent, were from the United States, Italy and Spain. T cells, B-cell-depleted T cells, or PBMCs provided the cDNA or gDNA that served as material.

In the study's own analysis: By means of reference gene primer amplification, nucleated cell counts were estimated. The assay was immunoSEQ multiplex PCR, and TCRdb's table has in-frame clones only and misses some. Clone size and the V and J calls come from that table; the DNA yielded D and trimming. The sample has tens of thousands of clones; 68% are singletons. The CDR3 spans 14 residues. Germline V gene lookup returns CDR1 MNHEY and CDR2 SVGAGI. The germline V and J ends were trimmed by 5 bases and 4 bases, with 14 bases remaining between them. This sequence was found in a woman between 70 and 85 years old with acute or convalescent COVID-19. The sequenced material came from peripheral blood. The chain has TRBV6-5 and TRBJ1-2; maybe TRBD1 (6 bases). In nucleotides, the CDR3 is TGTGCCAGCAGTCCCGAACAGGGACCCTATGGCTACACCTTC. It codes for CASSPEQGPYGYTF.